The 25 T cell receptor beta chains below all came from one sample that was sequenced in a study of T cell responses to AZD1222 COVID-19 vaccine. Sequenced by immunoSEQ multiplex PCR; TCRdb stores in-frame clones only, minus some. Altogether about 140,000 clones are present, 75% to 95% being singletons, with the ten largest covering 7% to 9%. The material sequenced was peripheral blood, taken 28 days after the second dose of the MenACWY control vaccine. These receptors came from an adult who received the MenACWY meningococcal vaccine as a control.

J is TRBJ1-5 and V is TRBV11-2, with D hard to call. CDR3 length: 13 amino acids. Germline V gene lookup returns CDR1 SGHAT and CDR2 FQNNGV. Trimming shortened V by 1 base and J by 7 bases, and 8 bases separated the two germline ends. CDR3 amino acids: CASSLAPGQPQHF. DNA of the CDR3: TGTGCCAGCAGCTTAGCCCCGGGCCAGCCCCAGCATTTT.

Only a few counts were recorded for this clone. The CDR3 spells CASSFTGGAYEQYF. Written as DNA, the CDR3 is TGTGCCAGCAGTTTTACAGGGGGCGCATACGAGCAGTACTTC. V gene TRBV27 combines with J gene TRBJ2-7; 9 nucleotides align to TRBD1. The germline CDR1 and CDR2 sequences are MNHEY and SMNVEV (reference sequence). The CDR3 spans 14 residues. Germline trimming cut 3 bases from V and 4 bases from J; bases unmatched to any gene: 4.

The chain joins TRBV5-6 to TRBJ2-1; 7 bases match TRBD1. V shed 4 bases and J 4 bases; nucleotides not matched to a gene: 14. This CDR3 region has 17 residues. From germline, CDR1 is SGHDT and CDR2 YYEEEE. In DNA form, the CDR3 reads TGTGCCAGCAGCCCCATTCGCCTGACAGGGAGTTACAATGAGCAGTTCTTC. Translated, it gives CASSPIRLTGSYNEQFF.

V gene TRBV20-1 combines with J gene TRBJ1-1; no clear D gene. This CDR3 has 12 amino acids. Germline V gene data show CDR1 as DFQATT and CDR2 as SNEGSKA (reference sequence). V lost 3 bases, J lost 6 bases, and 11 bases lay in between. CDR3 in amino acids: CSASMAVAEAFF. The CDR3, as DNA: TGCAGTGCTAGTATGGCTGTCGCTGAAGCTTTCTTT.

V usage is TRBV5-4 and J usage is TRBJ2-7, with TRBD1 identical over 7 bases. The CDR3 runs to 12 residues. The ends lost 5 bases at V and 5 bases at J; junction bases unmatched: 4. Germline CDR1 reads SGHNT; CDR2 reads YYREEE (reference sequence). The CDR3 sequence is CASSTGDHEQYF. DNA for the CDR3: TGTGCCAGCAGTACAGGGGACCACGAGCAGTACTTC.

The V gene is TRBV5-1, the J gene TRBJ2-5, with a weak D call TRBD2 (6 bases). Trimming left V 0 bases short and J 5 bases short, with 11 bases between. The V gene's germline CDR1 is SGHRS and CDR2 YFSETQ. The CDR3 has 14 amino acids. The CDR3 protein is CASSLGRDRETQYF. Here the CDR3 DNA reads TGCGCCAGCAGCTTGGGGCGGGATCGGGAGACCCAGTACTTC.

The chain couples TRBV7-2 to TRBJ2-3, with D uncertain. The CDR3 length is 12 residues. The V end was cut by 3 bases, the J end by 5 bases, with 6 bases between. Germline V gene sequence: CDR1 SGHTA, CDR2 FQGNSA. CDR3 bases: TGTGCCAGCAGCTTTTCGGTAGATACGCAGTATTTT. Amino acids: CASSFSVDTQYF.

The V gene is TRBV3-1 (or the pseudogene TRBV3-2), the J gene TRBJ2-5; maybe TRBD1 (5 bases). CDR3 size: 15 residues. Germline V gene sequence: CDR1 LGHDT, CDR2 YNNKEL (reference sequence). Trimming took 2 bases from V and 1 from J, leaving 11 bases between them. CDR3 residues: CASSQNAGSQETQYF. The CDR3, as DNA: TGTGCCAGCAGCCAAAACGCAGGGTCCCAAGAGACCCAGTACTTC.

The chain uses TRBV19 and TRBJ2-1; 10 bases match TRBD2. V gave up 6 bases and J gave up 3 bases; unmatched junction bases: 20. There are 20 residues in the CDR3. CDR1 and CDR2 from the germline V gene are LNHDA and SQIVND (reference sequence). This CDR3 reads CASSRPTLGSGGKYYNEQFF. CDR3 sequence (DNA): TGTGCCAGTAGCAGACCGACCCTCGGTAGCGGGGGGAAATACTACAATGAGCAGTTCTTC.

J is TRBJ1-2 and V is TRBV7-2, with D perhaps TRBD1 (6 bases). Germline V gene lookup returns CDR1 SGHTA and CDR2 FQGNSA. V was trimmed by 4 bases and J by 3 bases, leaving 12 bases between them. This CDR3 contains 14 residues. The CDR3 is CASSSQGADYGYTF. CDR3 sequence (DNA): TGTGCCAGCAGCTCACAGGGAGCGGACTATGGCTACACCTTC. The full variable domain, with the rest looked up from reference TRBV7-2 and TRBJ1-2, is GAGVSQSPSNKVTEKGKDVELRCDPISGHTALYWYRQSLGQGLEFLIYFQGNSAPDKSGLPSDRFSAERTGGSVSTLTIQRTQQEDSAVYLCASSSQGADYGYTFGSGTRLTVV.

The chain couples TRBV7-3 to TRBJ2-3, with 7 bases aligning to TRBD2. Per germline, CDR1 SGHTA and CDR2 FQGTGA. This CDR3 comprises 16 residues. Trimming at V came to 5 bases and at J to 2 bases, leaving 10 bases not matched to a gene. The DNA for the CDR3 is TGTGCCAGCAGCCTCCAAGCGGGGAAAACCACAGATACGCAGTATTTT. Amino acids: CASSLQAGKTTDTQYF.

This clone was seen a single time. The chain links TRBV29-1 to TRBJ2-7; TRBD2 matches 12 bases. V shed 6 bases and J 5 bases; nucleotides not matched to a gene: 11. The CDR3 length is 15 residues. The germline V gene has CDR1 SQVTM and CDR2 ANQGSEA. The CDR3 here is CSVARTSGKDDEQYF. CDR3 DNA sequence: TGCAGCGTAGCCAGGACTAGCGGGAAGGACGACGAGCAGTACTTC.

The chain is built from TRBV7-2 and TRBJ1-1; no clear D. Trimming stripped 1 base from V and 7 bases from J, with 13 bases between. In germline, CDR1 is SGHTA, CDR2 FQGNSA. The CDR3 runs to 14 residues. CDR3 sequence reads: CASSLEAVGDEAFF. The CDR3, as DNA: TGTGCCAGCAGCTTAGAGGCCGTCGGCGATGAAGCTTTCTTT.

In nucleotides, the CDR3 is TGCGCCAGCAGCTTGGGGAGTGGCTACACCTTC. Protein product: CASSLGSGYTF. V and J are TRBV5-1 and TRBJ1-2, with no clear D. V was clipped by 0 bases and J by 7 bases, with 4 bases between them. The CDR3 extends over 11 amino acids. CDR1 is SGHRS and CDR2 is YFSETQ in the germline V gene. Looking up the rest from reference TRBV5-1 and TRBJ1-2 gives the full variable domain: KAGVTQTPRYLIKTRGQQVTLSCSPISGHRSVSWYQQTPGQGLQFLFEYFSETQRNKGNFPGRFSGRQFSNSRSEMNVSTLELGDSALYLCASSLGSGYTFGSGTRLTVV.

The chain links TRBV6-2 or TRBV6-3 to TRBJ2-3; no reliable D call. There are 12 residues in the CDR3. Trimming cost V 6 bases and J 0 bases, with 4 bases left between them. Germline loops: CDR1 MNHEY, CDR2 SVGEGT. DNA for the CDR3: TGTGCCAGCAGCCCCAGCACAGATACGCAGTATTTT. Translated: CASSPSTDTQYF.

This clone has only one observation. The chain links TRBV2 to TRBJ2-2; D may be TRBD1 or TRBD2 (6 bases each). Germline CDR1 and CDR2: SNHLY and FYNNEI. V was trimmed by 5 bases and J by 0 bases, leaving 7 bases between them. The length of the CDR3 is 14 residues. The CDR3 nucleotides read TGTGCCAGCAGTCGGGGGCCGAACACCGGGGAGCTGTTTTTT. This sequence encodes CASSRGPNTGELFF.

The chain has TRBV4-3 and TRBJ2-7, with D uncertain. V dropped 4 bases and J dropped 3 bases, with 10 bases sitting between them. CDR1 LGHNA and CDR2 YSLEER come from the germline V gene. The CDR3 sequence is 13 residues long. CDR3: CASSRGLNYEQYF. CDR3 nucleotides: TGCGCCAGCAGCCGAGGTCTCAACTACGAGCAGTACTTC.

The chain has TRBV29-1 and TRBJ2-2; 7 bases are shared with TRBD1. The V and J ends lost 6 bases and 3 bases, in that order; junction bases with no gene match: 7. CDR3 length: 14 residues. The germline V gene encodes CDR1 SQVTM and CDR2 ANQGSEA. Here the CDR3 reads CSVKDRIDTGELFF. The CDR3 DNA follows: TGCAGCGTCAAGGACAGGATCGACACCGGGGAGCTGTTTTTT.

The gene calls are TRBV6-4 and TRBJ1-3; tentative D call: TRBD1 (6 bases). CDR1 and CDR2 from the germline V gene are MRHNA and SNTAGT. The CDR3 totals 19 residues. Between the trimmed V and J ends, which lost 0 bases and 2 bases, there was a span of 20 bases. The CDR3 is CASSDSWPLGAITGNTIYF. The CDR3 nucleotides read TGTGCCAGCAGTGACTCGTGGCCTCTGGGGGCGATAACTGGAAACACCATATATTTT.

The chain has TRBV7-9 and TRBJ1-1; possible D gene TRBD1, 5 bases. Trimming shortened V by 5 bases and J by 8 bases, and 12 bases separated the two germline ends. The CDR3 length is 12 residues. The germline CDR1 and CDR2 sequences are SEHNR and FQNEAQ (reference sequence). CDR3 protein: CASSPPGREAFF. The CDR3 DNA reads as TGTGCCAGCAGCCCGCCGGGACGAGAAGCTTTCTTT.

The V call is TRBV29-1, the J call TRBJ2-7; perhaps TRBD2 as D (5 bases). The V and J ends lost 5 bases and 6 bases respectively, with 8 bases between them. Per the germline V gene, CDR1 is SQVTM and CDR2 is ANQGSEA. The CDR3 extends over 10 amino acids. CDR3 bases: TGCAGCGTTCTTAGCGCCGAGCAGTACTTC. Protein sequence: CSVLSAEQYF.

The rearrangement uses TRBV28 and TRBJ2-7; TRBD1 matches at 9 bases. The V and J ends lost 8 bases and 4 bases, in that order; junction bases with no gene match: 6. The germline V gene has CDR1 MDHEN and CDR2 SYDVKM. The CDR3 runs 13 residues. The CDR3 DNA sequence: TGTGCCAGCGGTGACAGGGGGATGTACGAGCAGTACTTC. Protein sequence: CASGDRGMYEQYF.

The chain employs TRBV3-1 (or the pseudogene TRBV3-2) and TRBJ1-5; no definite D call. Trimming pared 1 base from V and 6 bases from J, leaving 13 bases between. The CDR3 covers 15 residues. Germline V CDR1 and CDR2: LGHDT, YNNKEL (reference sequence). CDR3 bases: TGTGCCAGCAGCCAAGCGTCGGCAGGAGGTCAGCCCCAGCATTTT. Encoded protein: CASSQASAGGQPQHF.

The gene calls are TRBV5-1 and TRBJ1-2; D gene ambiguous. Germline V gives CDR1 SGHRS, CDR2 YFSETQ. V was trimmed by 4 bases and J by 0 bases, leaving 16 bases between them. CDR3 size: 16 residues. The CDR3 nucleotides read TGCGCCAGCAGCCGTTCAGACTTAGAAGCTAACTATGGCTACACCTTC. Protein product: CASSRSDLEANYGYTF.

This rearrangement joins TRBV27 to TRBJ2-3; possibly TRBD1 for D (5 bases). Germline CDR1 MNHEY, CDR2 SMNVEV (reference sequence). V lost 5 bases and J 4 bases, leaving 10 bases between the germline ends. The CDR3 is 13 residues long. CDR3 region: CASSIRAPDTQYF. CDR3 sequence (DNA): TGTGCCAGCAGTATCAGGGCGCCAGATACGCAGTATTTT.